This TCR beta chain was identified during a study of shared clonotypes between healthy human individuals. Study conclusions and caveats: Genetic and exposure-history diversity was limited by the small donor number.

Unsorted PBMC replicate PCRs drew on roughly 300 ng DNA, representing some 32,000 T cell genomes. Method: immunoSEQ multiplex PCR; TCRdb's copy keeps in-frame clones and lacks some. The sample records more than 400,000 clones, approximately 84% being singletons. On this clone itself: Antigen: not known.

Trimming removed 7 bases at V and 0 bases at J, with 13 bases between. This CDR3 is 15 amino acids long. CDR1 and CDR2 from the germline V gene are MDHEN and SYDVKM. This chain links TRBV28 with TRBJ1-3, with unresolved D. The specimen sequenced was PBMCs. This clonotype originated in a woman between 40 and 55 years old in good health. Some clones in this sample may be carry-over from other donors' samples. The CDR3 nucleotides read TGTGCCAGCACGCGGGGTCGCAGCTCTGGAAACACCATATATTTT. It specifies CASTRGRSSGNTIYF.